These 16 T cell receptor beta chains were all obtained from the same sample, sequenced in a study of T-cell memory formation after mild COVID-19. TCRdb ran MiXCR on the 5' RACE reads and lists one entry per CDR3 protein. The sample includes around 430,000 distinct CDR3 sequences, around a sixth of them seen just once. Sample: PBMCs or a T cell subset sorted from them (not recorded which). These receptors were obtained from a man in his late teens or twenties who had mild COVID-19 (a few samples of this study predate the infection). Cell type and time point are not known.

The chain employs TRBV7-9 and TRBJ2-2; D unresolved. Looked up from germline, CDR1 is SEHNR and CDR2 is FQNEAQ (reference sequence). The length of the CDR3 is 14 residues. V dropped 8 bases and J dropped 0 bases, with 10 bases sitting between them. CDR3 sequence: CASSFVANTGELFF. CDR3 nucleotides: TGTGCCAGCTCCTTTGTCGCGAACACCGGGGAGCTGTTTTTT.

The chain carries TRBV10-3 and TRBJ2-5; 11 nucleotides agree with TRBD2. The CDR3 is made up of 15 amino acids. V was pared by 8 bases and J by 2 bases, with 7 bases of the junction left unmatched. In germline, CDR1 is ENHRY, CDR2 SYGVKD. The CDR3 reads CAISTSGERQETQYF. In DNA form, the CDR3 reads TGTGCCATCTCGACTAGCGGGGAGAGACAAGAGACCCAGTACTTC.

CDR3 DNA: TGTGCCAGCAGCTTGGGGGGACAGTACACAGATACGCAGTATTTT. Its protein is CASSLGGQYTDTQYF. The chain links TRBV7-2 to TRBJ2-3; the D gene is possibly TRBD1 (7 bases). The germline gives CDR1 SGHTA, CDR2 FQGNSA. With 3 bases removed from V and 2 bases from J, the gap between germline ends came to 12 bases. The length of the CDR3 is 15 residues.

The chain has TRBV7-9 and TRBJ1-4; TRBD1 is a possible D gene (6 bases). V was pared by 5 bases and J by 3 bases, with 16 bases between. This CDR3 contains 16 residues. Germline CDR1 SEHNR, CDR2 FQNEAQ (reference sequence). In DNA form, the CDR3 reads TGTGCCAGCAGCGCACAGGGATTTGTGGCTAATGAAAAACTGTTTTTT. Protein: CASSAQGFVANEKLFF.

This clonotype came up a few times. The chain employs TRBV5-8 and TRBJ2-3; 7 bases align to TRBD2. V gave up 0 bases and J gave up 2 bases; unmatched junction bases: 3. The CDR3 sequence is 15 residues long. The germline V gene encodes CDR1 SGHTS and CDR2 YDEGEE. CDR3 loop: CASSLAGGTTDTQYF. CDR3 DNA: TGTGCCAGCAGCTTGGCCGGGGGGACCACAGATACGCAGTATTTT.

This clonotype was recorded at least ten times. The CDR3 DNA is TGTGCCAGCAGTTACTCGGGGACAACGACCACTGAAGCTTTCTTT. Its translation: CASSYSGTTTTEAFF. This rearrangement joins TRBV6-5 to TRBJ1-1, with D possibly being TRBD1 (6 bases). The V end was cut by 0 bases, the J end by 4 bases, with 12 bases between. Germline loops: CDR1 MNHEY, CDR2 SVGAGI. The CDR3 has 15 residues.

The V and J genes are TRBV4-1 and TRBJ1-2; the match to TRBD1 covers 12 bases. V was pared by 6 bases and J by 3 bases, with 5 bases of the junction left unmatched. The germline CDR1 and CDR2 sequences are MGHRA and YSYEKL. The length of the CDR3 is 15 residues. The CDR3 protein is CASRRGTGGDYGYTF. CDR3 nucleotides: TGCGCCAGCAGGAGGGGGACAGGGGGCGACTATGGCTACACCTTC.

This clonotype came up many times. The CDR3 region is CASSGTGYTGELFF. The CDR3 DNA sequence: TGTGCCAGCAGCGGGACAGGCTACACCGGGGAGCTGTTTTTT. V usage is TRBV28 and J usage is TRBJ2-2, with TRBD1 matching over 8 bases. This CDR3 comprises 14 residues. With 6 bases clipped from V and 3 bases from J, the junction kept 3 bases outside the gene matches. CDR1 is MDHEN and CDR2 is SYDVKM in the germline V gene.

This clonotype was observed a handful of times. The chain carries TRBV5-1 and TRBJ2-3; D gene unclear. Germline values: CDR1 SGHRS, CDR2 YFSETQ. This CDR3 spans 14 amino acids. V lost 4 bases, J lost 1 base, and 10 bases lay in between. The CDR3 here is CASSPGRGTDTQYF. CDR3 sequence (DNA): TGCGCCAGCAGCCCGGGTCGCGGCACAGATACGCAGTATTTT. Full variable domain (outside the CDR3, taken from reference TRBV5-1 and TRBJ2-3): KAGVTQTPRYLIKTRGQQVTLSCSPISGHRSVSWYQQTPGQGLQFLFEYFSETQRNKGNFPGRFSGRQFSNSRSEMNVSTLELGDSALYLCASSPGRGTDTQYFGPGTRLTVL.

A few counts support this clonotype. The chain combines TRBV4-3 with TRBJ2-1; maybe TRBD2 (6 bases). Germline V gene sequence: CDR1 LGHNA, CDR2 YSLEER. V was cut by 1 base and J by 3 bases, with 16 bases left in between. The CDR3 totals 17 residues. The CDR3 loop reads CASSQGRSGPNYNEQFF. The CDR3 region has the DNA TGCGCCAGCAGCCAAGGTCGGAGCGGGCCAAACTACAATGAGCAGTTCTTC.

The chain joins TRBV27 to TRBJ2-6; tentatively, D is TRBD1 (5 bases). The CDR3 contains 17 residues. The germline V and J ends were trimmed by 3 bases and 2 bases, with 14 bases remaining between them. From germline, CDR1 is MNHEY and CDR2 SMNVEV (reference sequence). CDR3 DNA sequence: TGTGCCAGCAGTTTTTTAGGGGAACTAACTGGGGCCAACGTCCTGACTTTC. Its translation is CASSFLGELTGANVLTF.

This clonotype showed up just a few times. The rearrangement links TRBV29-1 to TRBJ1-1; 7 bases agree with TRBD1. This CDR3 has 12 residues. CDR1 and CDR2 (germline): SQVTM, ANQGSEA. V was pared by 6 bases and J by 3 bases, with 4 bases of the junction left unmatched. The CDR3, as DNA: TGCAGCGTCCTCGGGACAGACACTGAAGCTTTCTTT. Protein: CSVLGTDTEAFF.

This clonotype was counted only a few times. The CDR3 spells CASSRGAWTEAFF. CDR3 nucleotides: TGTGCCAGCTCCCGAGGAGCATGGACTGAAGCTTTCTTT. V gene TRBV25-1 combines with J gene TRBJ1-1; no definite D call. The CDR3 contains 13 residues. Deletions cut 8 bases from V and 5 bases from J, with 15 bases between. Germline lookup yields CDR1 MGHDK and CDR2 SYGVNS.

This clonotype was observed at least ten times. CDR3 sequence reads: CASSRDGGLSTEAFF. The CDR3, as DNA: TGCGCCAGCAGCCGAGACGGGGGGCTGAGCACTGAAGCTTTCTTT. The chain combines TRBV5-1 with TRBJ1-1; D might be TRBD1 (6 bases). The CDR3 is 15 amino acids. Germline assignment: CDR1 SGHRS and CDR2 YFSETQ. Trimming pared 4 bases from V and 4 bases from J, leaving 17 bases between.

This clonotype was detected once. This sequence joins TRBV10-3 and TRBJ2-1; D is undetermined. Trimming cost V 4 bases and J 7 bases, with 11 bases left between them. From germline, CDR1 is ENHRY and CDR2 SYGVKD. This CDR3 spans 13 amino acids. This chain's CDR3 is CAISARARNEQFF. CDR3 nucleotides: TGTGCCATCAGTGCTAGGGCTAGGAATGAGCAGTTCTTC.

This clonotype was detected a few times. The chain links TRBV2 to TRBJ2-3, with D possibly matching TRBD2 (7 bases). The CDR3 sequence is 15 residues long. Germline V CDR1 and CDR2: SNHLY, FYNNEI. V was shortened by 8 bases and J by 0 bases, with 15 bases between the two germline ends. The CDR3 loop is CASGGAQPSTDTQYF. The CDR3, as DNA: TGTGCCAGCGGGGGGGCTCAACCTAGCACAGATACGCAGTATTTT.